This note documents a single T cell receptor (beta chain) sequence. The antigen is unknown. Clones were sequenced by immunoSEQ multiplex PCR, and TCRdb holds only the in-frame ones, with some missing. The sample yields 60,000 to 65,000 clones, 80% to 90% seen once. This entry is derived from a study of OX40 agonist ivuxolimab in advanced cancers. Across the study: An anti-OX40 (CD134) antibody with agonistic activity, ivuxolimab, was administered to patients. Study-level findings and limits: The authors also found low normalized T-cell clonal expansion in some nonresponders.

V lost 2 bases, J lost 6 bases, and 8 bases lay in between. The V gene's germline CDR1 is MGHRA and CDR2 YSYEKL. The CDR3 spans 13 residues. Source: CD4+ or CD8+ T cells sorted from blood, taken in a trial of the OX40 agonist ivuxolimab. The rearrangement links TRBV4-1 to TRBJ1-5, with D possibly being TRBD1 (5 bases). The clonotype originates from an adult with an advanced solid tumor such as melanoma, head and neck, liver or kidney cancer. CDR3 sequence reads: CASSQSRGQPQHF. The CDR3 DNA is TGCGCCAGCAGCCAATCTAGGGGTCAGCCCCAGCATTTT.